Listed here are 30 T cell receptor beta chains from one sample, sequenced in a study of blood T cell repertoires in COVID-19. This table comes from immunoSEQ multiplex PCR, and its TCRdb copy is limited to in-frame clones, with some not included. Among under 200,000 clones, under 90% were seen once, and the ten largest hold about 3.4%. Sequencing was performed on PBMCs or T cells enriched from blood (not recorded which). The receptor source for this set is an older woman who had recovered from COVID-19.

This chain uses TRBV27 with TRBJ1-2, with 7 bases aligning to TRBD1. CDR1 and CDR2 (germline): MNHEY, SMNVEV (reference sequence). The CDR3 totals 16 residues. With 8 bases clipped from V and 2 bases from J, the junction kept 14 bases outside the gene matches. CDR3 protein: CASGAEWTGPNYGYTF. For the CDR3, the DNA is TGTGCCAGCGGTGCTGAATGGACAGGACCCAACTATGGCTACACCTTC.

V and J are TRBV3-1 (or the pseudogene TRBV3-2) and TRBJ2-7; D is perhaps TRBD1 (6 bases). Deletions cut 4 bases from V and 3 bases from J, with 16 bases between. The CDR3 is made up of 15 amino acids. Germline V gene data show CDR1 as LGHDT and CDR2 as YNNKEL (reference sequence). For the CDR3, the DNA is TGTGCCAGCAGCCCCCAGACAGGTATGGTCTACGAGCAGTACTTC. It yields the protein CASSPQTGMVYEQYF.

The V and J genes are TRBV6-5 and TRBJ1-5; 7 positions match TRBD1. The germline V gene encodes CDR1 MNHEY and CDR2 SVGAGI. The trim removed 6 bases at V and 6 bases at J, leaving 11 bases unmatched. This CDR3 spans 15 amino acids. This CDR3 reads CASRRLGQVSQPQHF. The CDR3 DNA sequence: TGTGCCAGCAGAAGACTCGGACAGGTTAGTCAGCCCCAGCATTTT.

The chain uses TRBV28 and TRBJ1-1; perhaps TRBD1 as D (5 bases). V was trimmed by 2 bases and J by 1 base, leaving 17 bases between them. The CDR3 contains 17 residues. The germline V gene encodes CDR1 MDHEN and CDR2 SYDVKM. CDR3 residues: CASSLLGRQVWNTEAFF. As DNA, the CDR3 is TGTGCCAGCAGTTTACTGGGGCGCCAAGTTTGGAACACTGAAGCTTTCTTT.

The genes are TRBV5-5 and TRBJ1-1; unclear D gene. CDR1 and CDR2 from the germline V gene are SGHKS and YYEKEE (reference sequence). Trimming shortened V by 3 bases and J by 7 bases, and 10 bases separated the two germline ends. This CDR3 spans 12 amino acids. The chain's CDR3 is CASSSLFLEAFF. For the CDR3, the DNA is TGTGCCAGCAGCTCTCTGTTCCTTGAAGCTTTCTTT.

Of note for this clone: Germline and junction disagree at one end, which may indicate a read error. This chain uses TRBV28 with TRBJ1-1, with 11 bases matching TRBD1. Germline V gives CDR1 MDHEN, CDR2 SYDVKM. The CDR3 totals 17 residues. This chain's CDR3 is CASSLLSAGTGGSEAFF. The CDR3 region has the DNA TGTGCCAGCAGTTTGCTCAGTGCCGGGACAGGGGGATCTGAGGCTTTCTTT.

This clone has only one observation. The gene calls are TRBV18 and TRBJ1-2, with TRBD1 matching 11 bases. After removal of 2 bases from V and 3 bases from J, the junction contained 2 bases not matched to a gene. Germline V CDR1 and CDR2: KGHSH, LQKENI. This CDR3 is built from 15 residues. The CDR3 DNA sequence: TGTGCCAGCTCACCAGGGACAGGGGGTGACTATGGCTACACCTTC. Amino acids: CASSPGTGGDYGYTF.

This clone was seen only a few times. Different DNA sequences within this sample yield the same CDR3. This chain joins TRBV9 and TRBJ2-3; a possible D gene is TRBD1 (6 bases). The germline V and J ends were trimmed by 0 bases and 6 bases, with 11 bases remaining between them. The germline gives CDR1 SGDLS, CDR2 YYNGEE. The CDR3 totals 14 residues. CDR3 in amino acids: CASSVGQGPDTQYF. In DNA, the CDR3 is TGTGCCAGCAGCGTAGGCCAGGGGCCCGATACGCAGTATTTT.

This clone has a count of ten or more. The V and J genes are TRBV15 and TRBJ2-7; 8 nucleotides agree with TRBD1. Germline V CDR1 and CDR2: LNHNV, YYDKDF (reference sequence). This CDR3 spans 14 amino acids. After removal of 2 bases from V and 4 bases from J, the junction contained 4 bases not matched to a gene. The CDR3, as DNA: TGTGCCACCAGCAGAAAGACAGGGGATTACGAGCAGTACTTC. Amino acids: CATSRKTGDYEQYF.

This chain joins TRBV5-4 and TRBJ1-1; unclear D gene. V was cut by 4 bases and J by 5 bases, with 12 bases left in between. The germline V gene encodes CDR1 SGHNT and CDR2 YYREEE (reference sequence). The CDR3 runs to 13 residues. DNA of the CDR3: TGTGCCAGCAGCGGTCGGGGTACGACTGAAGCTTTCTTT. This codes for CASSGRGTTEAFF.

CDR3 nucleotide sequence: TGCGCCAGCAGGGGGGGGAGATCGAACACTGAAGCTTTCTTT. Its protein is CASRGGRSNTEAFF. This chain links TRBV5-1 with TRBJ1-1; possible D gene TRBD1, 5 bases. This CDR3 has 14 amino acids. The V gene's germline CDR1 is SGHRS and CDR2 YFSETQ. V was pared by 5 bases and J by 1 base, with 12 bases between.

V usage is TRBV10-1 and J usage is TRBJ1-1; D is undetermined. V lost 2 bases and J 8 bases, leaving 12 bases between the germline ends. The V gene's germline CDR1 is WNHNN and CDR2 SYGVQD (reference sequence). The CDR3 extends over 13 amino acids. The CDR3 loop reads CASSEDAYSEAFF. The CDR3 DNA is TGCGCCAGCAGTGAGGACGCCTACAGCGAAGCTTTCTTT.

This sequence joins TRBV5-6 and TRBJ2-1; a weak D match, TRBD1 (5 bases). The germline CDR1 and CDR2 sequences are SGHDT and YYEEEE. This CDR3 has 16 amino acids. Trimming removed 0 bases at V and 3 bases at J, with 13 bases between. The CDR3 sequence is CASSLEQDTFYNEQFF. CDR3 nucleotide sequence: TGTGCCAGCAGCTTGGAACAGGACACCTTCTACAATGAGCAGTTCTTC.

This chain's CDR3 is CASSEAGLAERGQETQYF. CDR3 DNA: TGTGCCAGCAGTGAAGCGGGACTAGCGGAACGCGGCCAAGAGACCCAGTACTTC. The V call is TRBV2, the J call TRBJ2-5; 11 nucleotides agree with TRBD2. J was trimmed by 1 base and V by 0 bases; bases with no gene match: 7. Germline V gives CDR1 SNHLY, CDR2 FYNNEI. This CDR3 spans 18 amino acids.

The V call is TRBV18, the J call TRBJ1-1; unclear D gene. The CDR3 loop spans 14 amino acids. Germline-derived CDR1 and CDR2 are KGHSH and LQKENI. V lost 1 base, J lost 0 bases, and 6 bases lay in between. CDR3 sequence reads: CASSPQLMNTEAFF. CDR3 nucleotide sequence: TGTGCCAGCTCACCACAACTCATGAACACTGAAGCTTTCTTT.

This clone was seen only a few times. The chain recombines TRBV5-1 with TRBJ1-2, with 7 bases that match TRBD1. CDR1 is SGHRS, CDR2 YFSETQ, per germline. This CDR3 is built from 13 residues. V lost 5 bases to trimming and J lost 5 bases; unmatched junction nucleotides: 6. The DNA of the CDR3 is TGCGCCAGCAGTCGGGGACAGTCGTATGGCTACACCTTC. It codes for CASSRGQSYGYTF.

The table lists this clone with a few counts. V is TRBV30 and J is TRBJ2-1, with D possibly TRBD1 on 5 matching bases. Germline-derived CDR1 and CDR2 are GTSNPN and SVGIG (reference sequence). Between the trimmed V and J ends, which lost 4 bases and 0 bases, there was a span of 16 bases. This CDR3 region has 16 residues. CDR3 DNA: TGTGCCTGGAAGAGTAAGGGGCCCACCTCCTACAATGAGCAGTTCTTC. It translates to CAWKSKGPTSYNEQFF.

The J gene is TRBJ2-1, the V gene TRBV5-8; 8 bases agree with TRBD2. The V gene end was trimmed by 2 bases and the J gene end by 0 bases; junction bases not matched to a gene: 4. Germline CDR1 SGHTS, CDR2 YDEGEE. The CDR3 sequence is 16 residues long. The CDR3 sequence: CASSLERGSSYNEQFF. The CDR3 region has the DNA TGTGCCAGCAGCTTAGAGCGGGGGTCCTCCTACAATGAGCAGTTCTTC. Variable domain in full (rest from reference TRBV5-8 and TRBJ2-1): EAGVTQSPTHLIKTRGQQATLRCSPISGHTSVYWYQQALGLGLQFLLWYDEGEERNRGNFPPRFSGRQFPNYSSELNVNALELEDSALYLCASSLERGSSYNEQFFGPGTRLTVL.

The chain has TRBV5-1 and TRBJ2-1; 7 bases align to TRBD2. This CDR3 spans 15 amino acids. The germline V gene has CDR1 SGHRS and CDR2 YFSETQ. The V gene end was trimmed by 1 base and the J gene end by 7 bases; junction bases not matched to a gene: 8. CDR3 nucleotides: TGCGCCAGCAGCTTGTTTGTCGGACTAGAAAATGAGCAGTTCTTC. It translates to CASSLFVGLENEQFF.

V gene TRBV5-4 combines with J gene TRBJ2-3, with 12 bases fitting TRBD2. V dropped 5 bases and J dropped 3; count of bases not matched to a gene: 4. The germline V gene has CDR1 SGHNT and CDR2 YYREEE (reference sequence). This CDR3 comprises 15 residues. CDR3 region: CASSLTSGGTDTQYF. CDR3 nucleotides: TGTGCCAGCAGTCTGACTAGCGGGGGTACAGATACGCAGTATTTT. The full variable domain, completed using reference TRBV5-4 and TRBJ2-3, is ETGVTQSPTHLIKTRGQQVTLRCSSQSGHNTVSWYQQALGQGPQFIFQYYREEENGRGNFPPRFSGLQFPNYSSELNVNALELDDSALYLCASSLTSGGTDTQYFGPGTRLTVL.

The CDR3 sequence is CASSPTPGTLFSNQPQHF. DNA of the CDR3: TGTGCCAGTAGTCCTACCCCCGGGACATTGTTTAGCAATCAGCCCCAGCATTTT. This sequence joins TRBV19 and TRBJ1-5, with a weak D call TRBD1 (6 bases). This CDR3 contains 18 residues. The V end was cut by 5 bases, the J end by 0 bases, with 20 bases between. The germline gives CDR1 LNHDA, CDR2 SQIVND (reference sequence). The whole variable domain, remainder taken from reference TRBV19 and TRBJ1-5, is DGGITQSPKYLFRKEGQNVTLSCEQNLNHDAMYWYRQDPGQGLRLIYYSQIVNDFQKGDIAEGYSVSREKKESFPLTVTSAQKNPTAFYLCASSPTPGTLFSNQPQHFGDGTRLSIL.

V gene TRBV19 combines with J gene TRBJ2-7; weak D call: TRBD1 (6 bases). V was shortened by 4 bases and J by 0 bases, with 7 bases between the two germline ends. Germline CDR1 LNHDA, CDR2 SQIVND (reference sequence). The CDR3 spans 13 residues. This CDR3 is CASSRTDSYEQYF. CDR3 coding DNA: TGTGCCAGTAGTAGGACAGACTCCTACGAGCAGTACTTC.

The chain uses TRBV30 and TRBJ2-3, with 14 bases matching TRBD2. Germline CDR1 GTSNPN, CDR2 SVGIG (reference sequence). After removal of 1 base from V and 8 bases from J, the junction contained 8 bases not matched to a gene. There are 16 residues in the CDR3. Here the CDR3 reads CAWSGGLAGVRGTQYF. The CDR3 DNA is TGTGCCTGGAGTGGGGGACTAGCGGGGGTGCGGGGTACGCAGTATTTT.

This clone was found a few times. The chain recombines TRBV12-3 or TRBV12-4 with TRBJ2-7; no clear D gene. This CDR3 is 11 amino acids long. Trimming took 5 bases from V and 6 from J, leaving 8 bases between them. CDR3 residues: CASSLGPEQYF. The CDR3 DNA sequence: TGTGCCAGCAGTCTCGGTCCCGAGCAGTACTTC.

The chain employs TRBV30 and TRBJ1-4; TRBD1 aligns across 10 bases. CDR1 and CDR2 (germline): GTSNPN, SVGIG (reference sequence). The CDR3 is 13 residues long. V trimming: 7 bases; J trimming: 6 bases; junction bases outside the gene matches: 5. The CDR3 DNA sequence: TGTGCCTCCTTGGACAGGGGGGATGAAAAACTGTTTTTT. Protein: CASLDRGDEKLFF.

The chain uses TRBV10-1 and TRBJ2-3; 7 bases line up with TRBD2. The J segment lost 3 bases and the V segment lost 6 bases, leaving 6 bases of the junction unmatched. The CDR3 contains 14 residues. Germline-derived CDR1 and CDR2 are WNHNN and SYGVQD (reference sequence). The CDR3 DNA reads as TGCGCCAGCAGCGCTAGCGGCTCGACAGATACGCAGTATTTT. Translating it yields CASSASGSTDTQYF.

This chain uses TRBV18 with TRBJ1-4, with a tentative D call TRBD1 (6 bases). The CDR3 spans 15 residues. Per the germline V gene, CDR1 is KGHSH and CDR2 is LQKENI. The V end was cut by 2 bases, the J end by 3 bases, with 10 bases between. The CDR3 DNA is TGTGCCAGCTCACCAGAGACAGGATCTAATGAAAAACTGTTTTTT. Translated, it gives CASSPETGSNEKLFF.

The CDR3 coding sequence is TGTGCCAGTAGTCCACTAGCGGGGGGCTACGAGCAGTACTTC. It codes for CASSPLAGGYEQYF. The chain uses TRBV19 and TRBJ2-7, with 12 bases fitting TRBD2. There are 14 residues in the CDR3. Per the germline V gene, CDR1 is LNHDA and CDR2 is SQIVND (reference sequence). Trimming removed 5 bases from V and 3 bases from J; junction bases left unmatched: 2.

This clone has just a few counts. The chain joins TRBV29-1 to TRBJ2-1; TRBD1 agrees at 8 bases. The germline V gene encodes CDR1 SQVTM and CDR2 ANQGSEA. J gave up 10 bases and V 5 bases, and 16 bases lay outside the gene matches. The CDR3 has 15 amino acids. The CDR3 here is CSVQGDRDRSYEQFF. The CDR3 nucleotides read TGCAGCGTTCAAGGGGACCGGGACAGGTCATACGAGCAGTTCTTC.

V and J are TRBV3-1 (or the pseudogene TRBV3-2) and TRBJ2-3; 12 nucleotides line up with TRBD2. The germline V gene encodes CDR1 LGHDT and CDR2 YNNKEL (reference sequence). V gave up 3 bases and J gave up 5 bases; unmatched junction bases: 6. The CDR3 sequence is 16 residues long. The CDR3 protein is CASSQMTSGGKDTQYF. CDR3 DNA: TGTGCCAGCAGCCAGATGACTAGCGGGGGAAAAGATACGCAGTATTTT.